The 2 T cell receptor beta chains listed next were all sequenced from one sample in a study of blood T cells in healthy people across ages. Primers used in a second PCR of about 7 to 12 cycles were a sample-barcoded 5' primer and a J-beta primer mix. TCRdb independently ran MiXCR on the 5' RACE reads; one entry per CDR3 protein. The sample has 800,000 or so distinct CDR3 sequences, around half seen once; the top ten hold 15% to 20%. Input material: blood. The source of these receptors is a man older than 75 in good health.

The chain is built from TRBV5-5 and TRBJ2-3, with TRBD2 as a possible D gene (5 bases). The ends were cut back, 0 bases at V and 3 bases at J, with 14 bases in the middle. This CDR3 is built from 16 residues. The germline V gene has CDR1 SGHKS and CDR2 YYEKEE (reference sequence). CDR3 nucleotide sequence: TGTGCCAGCAGCTTGGGTTTAGGGAGAGGGACAGATACGCAGTATTTT. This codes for CASSLGLGRGTDTQYF.

The CDR3 DNA sequence: TGTGCCTGGAGTGTGGACCCTTCCACAGATACGCAGTATTTT. This translates into CAWSVDPSTDTQYF. The chain uses TRBV30 and TRBJ2-3; D not certain. This CDR3 spans 14 amino acids. The germline V gene has CDR1 GTSNPN and CDR2 SVGIG (reference sequence). V lost 0 bases to trimming and J lost 2 bases, with 9 bases between them.